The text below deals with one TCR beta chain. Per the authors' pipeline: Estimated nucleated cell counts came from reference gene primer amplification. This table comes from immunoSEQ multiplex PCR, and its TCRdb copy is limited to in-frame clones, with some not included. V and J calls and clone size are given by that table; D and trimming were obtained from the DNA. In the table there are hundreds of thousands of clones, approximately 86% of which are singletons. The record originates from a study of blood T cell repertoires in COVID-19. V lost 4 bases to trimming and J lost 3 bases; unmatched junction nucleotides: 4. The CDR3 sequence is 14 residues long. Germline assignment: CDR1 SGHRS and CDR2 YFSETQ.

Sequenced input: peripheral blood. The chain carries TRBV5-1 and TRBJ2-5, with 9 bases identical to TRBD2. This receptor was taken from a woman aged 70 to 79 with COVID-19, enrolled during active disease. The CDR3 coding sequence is TGCGCCAGCAGCCCGGGACTAGCCAAAGAGACCCAGTACTTC. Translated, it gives CASSPGLAKETQYF.